This TCR beta chain was found in a study of response to subunit inactivated influenza vaccine. Study results and caveats: With each seasonal influenza vaccination, the authors suggested, few new T cells are recruited.

MiXCR, applied by TCRdb to the RT-PCR reads, yields one record per CDR3 protein. The sample includes about 700,000 distinct CDR3 sequences, about 14% of them seen just once. Comments on this clonotype: Its specificity is not known.

In germline, CDR1 is SGHRS, CDR2 YFSETQ. V lost 4 bases, J lost 5 bases, and 8 bases stayed unmatched. This CDR3 is built from 15 residues. The clonotype comes from a man between 45 and 60 years old who received an inactivated influenza vaccine. The sequencing here drew on PBMCs from blood, taken approximately 15 days before vaccination. J is TRBJ2-7 and V is TRBV5-1; 11 bases match TRBD1. The CDR3 sequence: CASSISGTGGNEQYF. DNA for the CDR3: TGCGCCAGCAGCATCTCCGGGACAGGGGGTAACGAGCAGTACTTC. Filled out from reference TRBV5-1 and TRBJ2-7, the complete variable domain reads KAGVTQTPRYLIKTRGQQVTLSCSPISGHRSVSWYQQTPGQGLQFLFEYFSETQRNKGNFPGRFSGRQFSNSRSEMNVSTLELGDSALYLCASSISGTGGNEQYFGPGTRLTVT.